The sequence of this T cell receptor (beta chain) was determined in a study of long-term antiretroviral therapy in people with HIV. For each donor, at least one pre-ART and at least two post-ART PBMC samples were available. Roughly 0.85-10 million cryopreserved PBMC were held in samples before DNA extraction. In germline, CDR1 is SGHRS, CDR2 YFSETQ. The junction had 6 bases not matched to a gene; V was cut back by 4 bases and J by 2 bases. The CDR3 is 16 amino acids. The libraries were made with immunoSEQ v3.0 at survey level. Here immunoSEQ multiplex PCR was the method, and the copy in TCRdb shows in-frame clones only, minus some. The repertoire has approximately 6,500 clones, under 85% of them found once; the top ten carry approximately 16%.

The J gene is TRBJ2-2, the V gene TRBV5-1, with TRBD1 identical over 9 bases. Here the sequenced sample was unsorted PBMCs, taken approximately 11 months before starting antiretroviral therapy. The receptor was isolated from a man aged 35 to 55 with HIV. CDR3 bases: TGCGCCAGCAGCCCTCCGGGACAGGGTAACACCGGGGAGCTGTTTTTT. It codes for CASSPPGQGNTGELFF.